This paragraph reports one T cell receptor beta chain. What it binds is not known. Second doses were pooled across both intervals (about 4 or about 12 weeks). Generated by immunoSEQ multiplex PCR, the TCRdb table keeps only in-frame clones and is missing some. The sample holds 95,000 to 100,000 clones, more than 70% seen once. These data belong to a study of T cell responses to AZD1222 COVID-19 vaccine. The study, taken as a whole, reports: Possibly, clonal diversity was underestimated; donors were largely white British and included more females.

Sequencing was performed on peripheral blood, taken 28 days after the second AZD1222 dose. This receptor was identified in an adult who received the AZD1222 COVID-19 vaccine.

In nucleotides, the CDR3 is TGTGCCAGCAGCCAAGTAAAGCGTCCGGGGACCCAGTACTTC. Amino acid sequence: CASSQVKRPGTQYF. The V and J genes are TRBV14 and TRBJ2-5; no definite D call. The V gene's germline CDR1 is SGHDN and CDR2 FVKESK. The V end lost 1 base, the J end lost 7 bases, and 13 bases lay between the germline ends. The CDR3 spans 14 residues.